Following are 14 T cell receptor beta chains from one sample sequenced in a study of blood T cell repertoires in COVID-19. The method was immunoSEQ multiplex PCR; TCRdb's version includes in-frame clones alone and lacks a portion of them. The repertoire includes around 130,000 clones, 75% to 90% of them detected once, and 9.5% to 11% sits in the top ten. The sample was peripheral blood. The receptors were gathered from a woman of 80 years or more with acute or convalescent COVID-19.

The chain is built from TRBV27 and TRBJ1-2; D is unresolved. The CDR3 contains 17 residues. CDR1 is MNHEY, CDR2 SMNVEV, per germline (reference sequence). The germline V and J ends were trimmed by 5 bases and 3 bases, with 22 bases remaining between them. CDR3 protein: CASSHTPGKGGYYGYTF. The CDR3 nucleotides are TGTGCCAGCAGTCATACACCCGGGAAGGGCGGTTACTATGGCTACACCTTC.

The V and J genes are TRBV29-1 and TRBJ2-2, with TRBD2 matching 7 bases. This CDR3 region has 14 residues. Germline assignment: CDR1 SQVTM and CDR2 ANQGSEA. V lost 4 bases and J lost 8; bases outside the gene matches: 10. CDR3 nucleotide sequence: TGCAGCGTTGTAGTCGCGGGGGTCGAGGGGGAGCTGTTTTTT. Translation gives CSVVVAGVEGELFF.

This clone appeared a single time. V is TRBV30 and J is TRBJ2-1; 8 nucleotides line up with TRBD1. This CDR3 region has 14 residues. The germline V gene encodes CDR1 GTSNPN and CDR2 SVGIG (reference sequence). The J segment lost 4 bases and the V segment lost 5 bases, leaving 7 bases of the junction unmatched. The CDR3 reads CAWSTGGRYNEQFF. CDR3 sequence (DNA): TGTGCCTGGTCAACAGGGGGAAGGTACAATGAGCAGTTCTTC.

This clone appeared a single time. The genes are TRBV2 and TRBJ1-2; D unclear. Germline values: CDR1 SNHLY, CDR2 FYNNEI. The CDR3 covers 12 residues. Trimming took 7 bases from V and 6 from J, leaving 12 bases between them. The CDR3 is CASNRGEDGYTF. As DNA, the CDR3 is TGTGCCAGCAACCGCGGAGAGGATGGCTACACCTTC.

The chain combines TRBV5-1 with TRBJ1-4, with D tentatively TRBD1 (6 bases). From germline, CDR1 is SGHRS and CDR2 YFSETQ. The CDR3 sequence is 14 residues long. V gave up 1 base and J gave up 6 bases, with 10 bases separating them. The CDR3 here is CASSLTGRDEKLFF. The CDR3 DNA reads TGCGCCAGCAGCTTGACAGGGAGGGATGAAAAACTGTTTTTT.

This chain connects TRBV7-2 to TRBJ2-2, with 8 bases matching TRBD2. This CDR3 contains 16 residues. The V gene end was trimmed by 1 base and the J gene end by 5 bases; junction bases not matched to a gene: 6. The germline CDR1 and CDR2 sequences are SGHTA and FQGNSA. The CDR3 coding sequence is TGTGCCAGCAGCTTAGACCCGGGGGGGCAAACCGGGGAGCTGTTTTTT. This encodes CASSLDPGGQTGELFF.

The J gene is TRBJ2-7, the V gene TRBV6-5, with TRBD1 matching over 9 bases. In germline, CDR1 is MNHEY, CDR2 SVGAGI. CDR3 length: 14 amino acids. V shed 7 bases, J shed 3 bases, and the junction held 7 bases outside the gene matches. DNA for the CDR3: TGTGCCAGCATCCTACAGGGGGCTGGCTACGAGCAGTACTTC. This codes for CASILQGAGYEQYF.

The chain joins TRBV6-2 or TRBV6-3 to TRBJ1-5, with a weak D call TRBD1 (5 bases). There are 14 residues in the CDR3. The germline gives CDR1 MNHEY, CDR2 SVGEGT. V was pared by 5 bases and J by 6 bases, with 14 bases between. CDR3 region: CASSPGGVAQPQHF. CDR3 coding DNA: TGTGCCAGCAGTCCCGGGGGGGTGGCTCAGCCCCAGCATTTT.

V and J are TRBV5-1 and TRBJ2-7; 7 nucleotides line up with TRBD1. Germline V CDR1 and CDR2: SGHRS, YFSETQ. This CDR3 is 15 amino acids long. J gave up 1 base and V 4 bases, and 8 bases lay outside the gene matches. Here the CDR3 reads CASSPARDSSYEQYF. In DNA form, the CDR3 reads TGCGCCAGCAGCCCGGCGAGGGACAGTTCCTACGAGCAGTACTTC.

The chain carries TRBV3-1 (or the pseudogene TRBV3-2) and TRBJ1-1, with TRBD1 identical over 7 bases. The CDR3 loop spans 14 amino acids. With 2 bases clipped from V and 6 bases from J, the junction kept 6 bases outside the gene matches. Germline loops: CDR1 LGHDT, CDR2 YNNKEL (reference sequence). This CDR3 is CASSQRGQGAEAFF. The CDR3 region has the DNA TGTGCCAGCAGCCAAAGGGGGCAGGGAGCTGAAGCTTTCTTT.

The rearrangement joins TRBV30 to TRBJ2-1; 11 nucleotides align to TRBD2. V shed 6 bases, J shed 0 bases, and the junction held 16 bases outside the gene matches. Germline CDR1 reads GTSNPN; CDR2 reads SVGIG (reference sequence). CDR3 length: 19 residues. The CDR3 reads CACKPTSGGHQSSYNEQFF. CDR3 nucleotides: TGTGCCTGTAAGCCAACTAGCGGGGGCCACCAAAGCTCCTACAATGAGCAGTTCTTC.

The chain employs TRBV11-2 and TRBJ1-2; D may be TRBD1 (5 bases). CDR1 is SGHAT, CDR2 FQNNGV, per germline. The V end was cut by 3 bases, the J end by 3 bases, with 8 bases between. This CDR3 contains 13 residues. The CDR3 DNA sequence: TGTGCCAGCAGCTTGACAGATGACTATGGCTACACCTTC. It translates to CASSLTDDYGYTF.

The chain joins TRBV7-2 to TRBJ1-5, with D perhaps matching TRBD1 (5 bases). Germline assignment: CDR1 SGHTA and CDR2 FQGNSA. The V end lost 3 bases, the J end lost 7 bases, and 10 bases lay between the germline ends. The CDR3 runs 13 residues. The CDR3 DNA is TGTGCCAGCAGCTTTCAGGGAGGCCAGCCCCAGCATTTT. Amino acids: CASSFQGGQPQHF.

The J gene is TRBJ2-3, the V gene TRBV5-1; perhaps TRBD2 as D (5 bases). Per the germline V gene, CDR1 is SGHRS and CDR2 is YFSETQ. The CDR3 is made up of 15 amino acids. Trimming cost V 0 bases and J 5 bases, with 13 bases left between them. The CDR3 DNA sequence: TGCGCCAGCAGCTTGGGGCTCGGGGTTGGAGATACGCAGTATTTT. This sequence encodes CASSLGLGVGDTQYF.